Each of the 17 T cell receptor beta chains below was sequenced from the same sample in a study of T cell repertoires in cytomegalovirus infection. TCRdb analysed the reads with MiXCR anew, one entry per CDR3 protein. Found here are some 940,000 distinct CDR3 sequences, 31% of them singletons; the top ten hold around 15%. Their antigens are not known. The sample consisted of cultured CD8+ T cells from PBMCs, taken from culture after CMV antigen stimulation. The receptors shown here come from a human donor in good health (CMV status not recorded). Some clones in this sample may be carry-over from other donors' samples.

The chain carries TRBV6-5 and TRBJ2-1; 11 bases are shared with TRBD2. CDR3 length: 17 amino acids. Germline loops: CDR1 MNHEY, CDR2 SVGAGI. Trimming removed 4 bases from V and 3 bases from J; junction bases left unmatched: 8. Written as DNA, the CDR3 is TGTGCCAGCAGTTCCCCTTTGACTAGCGGGGACTACAATGAGCAGTTCTTC. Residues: CASSSPLTSGDYNEQFF.

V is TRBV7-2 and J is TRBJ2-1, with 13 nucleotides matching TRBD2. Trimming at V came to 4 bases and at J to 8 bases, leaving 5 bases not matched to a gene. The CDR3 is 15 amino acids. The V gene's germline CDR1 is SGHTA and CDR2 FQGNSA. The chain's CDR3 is CASSSSGTSGDEQFF. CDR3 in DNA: TGTGCCAGCAGCTCTTCAGGGACTAGCGGGGATGAGCAGTTCTTC.

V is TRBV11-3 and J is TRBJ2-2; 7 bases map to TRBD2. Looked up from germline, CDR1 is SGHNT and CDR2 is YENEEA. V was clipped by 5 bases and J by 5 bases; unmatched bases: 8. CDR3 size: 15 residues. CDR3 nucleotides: TGTGCCAGCAGCCAGGGACCGCGGGGGACCGGGGAGCTGTTTTTT. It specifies CASSQGPRGTGELFF. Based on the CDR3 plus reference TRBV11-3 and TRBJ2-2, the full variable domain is EAGVVQSPRYKIIEKKQPVAFWCNPISGHNTLYWYLQNLGQGPELLIRYENEEAVDDSQLPKDRFSAERLKGVDSTLKIQPAELGDSAVYLCASSQGPRGTGELFFGEGSRLTVL.

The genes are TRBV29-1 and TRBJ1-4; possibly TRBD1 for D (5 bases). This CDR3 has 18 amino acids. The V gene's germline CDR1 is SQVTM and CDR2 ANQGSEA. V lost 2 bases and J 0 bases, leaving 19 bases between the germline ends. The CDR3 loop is CSVERWGSDEATNEKLFF. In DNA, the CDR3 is TGCAGCGTTGAAAGGTGGGGGTCTGACGAAGCAACTAATGAAAAACTGTTTTTT.

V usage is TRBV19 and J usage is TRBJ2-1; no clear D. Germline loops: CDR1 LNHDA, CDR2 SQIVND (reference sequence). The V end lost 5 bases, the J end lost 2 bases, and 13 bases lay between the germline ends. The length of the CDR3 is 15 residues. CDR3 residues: CASSPRPGPYNEQFF. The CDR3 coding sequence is TGTGCCAGTAGTCCTAGACCCGGACCCTACAATGAGCAGTTCTTC.

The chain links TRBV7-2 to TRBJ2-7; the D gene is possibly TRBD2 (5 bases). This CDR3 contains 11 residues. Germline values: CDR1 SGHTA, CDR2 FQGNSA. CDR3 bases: TGTGCCGGCAGCTTGGGCGGGGAGCAGTACGTC. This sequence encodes CAGSLGGEQYV.

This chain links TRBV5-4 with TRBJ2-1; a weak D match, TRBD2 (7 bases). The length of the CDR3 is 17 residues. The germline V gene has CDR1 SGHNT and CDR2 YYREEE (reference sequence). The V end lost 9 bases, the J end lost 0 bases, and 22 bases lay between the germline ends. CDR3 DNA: TGTGCCATCTCACCCGTGGGCGCGGGGGCCTCCTACAATGAGCAGTTCTTC. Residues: CAISPVGAGASYNEQFF. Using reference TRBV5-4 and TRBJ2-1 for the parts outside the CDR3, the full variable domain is ETGVTQSPTHLIKTRGQQVTLRCSSQSGHNTVSWYQQALGQGPQFIFQYYREEENGRGNFPPRFSGLQFPNYSSELNVNALELDDSALYLCAISPVGAGASYNEQFFGPGTRLTVL.

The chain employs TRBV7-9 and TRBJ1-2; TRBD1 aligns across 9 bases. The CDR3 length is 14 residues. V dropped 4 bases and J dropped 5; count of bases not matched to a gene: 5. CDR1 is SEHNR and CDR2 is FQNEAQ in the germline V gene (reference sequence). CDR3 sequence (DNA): TGTGCCAGCAGCTCCACAGGGGGCAAGTATGGCTACACCTTC. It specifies CASSSTGGKYGYTF.

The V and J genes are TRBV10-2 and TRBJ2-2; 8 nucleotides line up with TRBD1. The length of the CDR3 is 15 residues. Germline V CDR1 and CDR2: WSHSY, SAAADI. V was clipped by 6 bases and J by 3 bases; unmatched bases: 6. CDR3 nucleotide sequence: TGCGCCAGCAGGGAGGACAGGGAGGACACCGGGGAGCTGTTTTTT. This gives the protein CASREDREDTGELFF.

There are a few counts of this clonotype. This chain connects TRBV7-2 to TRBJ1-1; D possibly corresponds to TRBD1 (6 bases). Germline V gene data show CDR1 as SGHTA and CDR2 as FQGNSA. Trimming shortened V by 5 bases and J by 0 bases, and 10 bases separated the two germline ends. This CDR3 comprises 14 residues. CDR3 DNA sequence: TGTGCCAGCAGCGTCGGGGGCATGAACACTGAAGCTTTCTTT. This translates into CASSVGGMNTEAFF.

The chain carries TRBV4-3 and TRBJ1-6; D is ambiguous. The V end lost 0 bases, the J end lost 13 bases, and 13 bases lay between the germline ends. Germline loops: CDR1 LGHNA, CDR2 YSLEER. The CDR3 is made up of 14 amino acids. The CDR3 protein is CASSQDTALWPLHF. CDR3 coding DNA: TGCGCCAGCAGCCAAGACACGGCTCTTTGGCCCCTCCACTTT.

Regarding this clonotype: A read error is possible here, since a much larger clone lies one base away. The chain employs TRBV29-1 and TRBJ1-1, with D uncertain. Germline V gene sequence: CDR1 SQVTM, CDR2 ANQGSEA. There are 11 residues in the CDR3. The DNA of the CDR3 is TGCAGCGTTGGAGTGAACACTGATGCTTTCTTT. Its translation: CSVGVNTDAFF.

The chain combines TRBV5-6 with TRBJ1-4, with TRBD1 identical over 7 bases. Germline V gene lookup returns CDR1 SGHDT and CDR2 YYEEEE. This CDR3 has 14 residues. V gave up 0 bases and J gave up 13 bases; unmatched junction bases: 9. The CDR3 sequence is CASSLGEGTAVLFF. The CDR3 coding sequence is TGTGCCAGCAGCTTGGGGGAAGGGACAGCCGTACTGTTTTTT. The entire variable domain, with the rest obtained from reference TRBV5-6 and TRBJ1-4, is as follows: DAGVTQSPTHLIKTRGQQVTLRCSPKSGHDTVSWYQQALGQGPQFIFQYYEEEERQRGNFPDRFSGHQFPNYSSELNVNALLLGDSALYLCASSLGEGTAVLFFGSGTQLSVL.

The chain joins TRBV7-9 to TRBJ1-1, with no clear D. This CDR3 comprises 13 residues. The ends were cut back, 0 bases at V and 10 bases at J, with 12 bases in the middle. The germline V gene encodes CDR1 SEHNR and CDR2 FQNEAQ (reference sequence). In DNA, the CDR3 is TGTGCCAGCAGCTTAGCAGGACGTTTGTTAGCTTTCTTT. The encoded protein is CASSLAGRLLAFF.

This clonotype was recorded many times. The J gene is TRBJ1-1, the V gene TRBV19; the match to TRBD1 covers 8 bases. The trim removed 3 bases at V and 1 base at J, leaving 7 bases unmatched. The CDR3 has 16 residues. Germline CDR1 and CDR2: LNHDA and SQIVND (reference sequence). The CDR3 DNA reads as TGTGCCAGTAGTATGAAGTCGGGACAGGCGAACACTGAAGCTTTCTTT. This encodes CASSMKSGQANTEAFF. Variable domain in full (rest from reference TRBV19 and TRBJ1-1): DGGITQSPKYLFRKEGQNVTLSCEQNLNHDAMYWYRQDPGQGLRLIYYSQIVNDFQKGDIAEGYSVSREKKESFPLTVTSAQKNPTAFYLCASSMKSGQANTEAFFGQGTRLTVV.

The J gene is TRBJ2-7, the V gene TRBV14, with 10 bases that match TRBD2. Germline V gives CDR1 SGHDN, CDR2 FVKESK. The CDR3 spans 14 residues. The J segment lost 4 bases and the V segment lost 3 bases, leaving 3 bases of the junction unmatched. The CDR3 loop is CASSHSSGGYEQYF. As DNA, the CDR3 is TGTGCCAGCAGCCACTCTAGCGGGGGTTACGAGCAGTACTTC.

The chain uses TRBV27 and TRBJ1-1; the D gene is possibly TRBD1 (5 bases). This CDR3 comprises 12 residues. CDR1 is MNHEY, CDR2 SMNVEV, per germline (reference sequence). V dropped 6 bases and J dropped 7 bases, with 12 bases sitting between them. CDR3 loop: CASRIGAGEAFF. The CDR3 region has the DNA TGTGCCAGCAGAATTGGGGCGGGTGAAGCTTTCTTT.